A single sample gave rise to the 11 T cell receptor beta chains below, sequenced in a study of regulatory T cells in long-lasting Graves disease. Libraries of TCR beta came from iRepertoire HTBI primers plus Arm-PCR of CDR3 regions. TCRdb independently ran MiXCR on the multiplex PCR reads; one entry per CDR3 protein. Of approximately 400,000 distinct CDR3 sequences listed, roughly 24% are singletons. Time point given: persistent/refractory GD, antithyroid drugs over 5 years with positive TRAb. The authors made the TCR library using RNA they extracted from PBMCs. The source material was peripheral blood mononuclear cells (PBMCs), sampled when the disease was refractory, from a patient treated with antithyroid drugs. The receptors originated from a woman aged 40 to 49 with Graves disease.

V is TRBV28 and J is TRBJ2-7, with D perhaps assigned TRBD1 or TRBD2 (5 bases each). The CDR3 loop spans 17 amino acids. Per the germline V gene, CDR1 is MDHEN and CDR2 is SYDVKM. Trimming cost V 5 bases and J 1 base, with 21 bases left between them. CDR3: CASSPPPGRRGSYEQYF. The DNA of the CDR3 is TGTGCCAGCAGTCCCCCCCCGGGACGGAGAGGGTCCTACGAGCAGTACTTC.

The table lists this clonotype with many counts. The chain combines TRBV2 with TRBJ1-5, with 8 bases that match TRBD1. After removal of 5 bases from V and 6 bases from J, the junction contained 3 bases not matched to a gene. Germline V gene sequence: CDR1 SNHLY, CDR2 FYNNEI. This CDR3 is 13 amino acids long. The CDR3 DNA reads TGTGCCAGCAGTCAGGGGGCGAGTCAGCCCCAGCATTTT. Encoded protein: CASSQGASQPQHF.

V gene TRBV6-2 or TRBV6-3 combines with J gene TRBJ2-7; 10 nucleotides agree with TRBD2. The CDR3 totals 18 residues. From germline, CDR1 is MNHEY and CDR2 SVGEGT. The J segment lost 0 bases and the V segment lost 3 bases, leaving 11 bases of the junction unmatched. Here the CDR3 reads CASSYPTSGIILSYEQYF. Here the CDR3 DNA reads TGTGCCAGCAGTTATCCAACTAGCGGGATAATCCTCTCCTACGAGCAGTACTTC.

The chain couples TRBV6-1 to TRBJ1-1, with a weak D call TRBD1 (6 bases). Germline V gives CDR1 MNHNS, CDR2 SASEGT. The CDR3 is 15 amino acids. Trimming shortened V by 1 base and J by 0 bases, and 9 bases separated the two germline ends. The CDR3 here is CASSEVGGLNTEAFF. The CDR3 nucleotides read TGTGCCAGCAGTGAAGTAGGGGGGCTGAACACTGAAGCTTTCTTT.

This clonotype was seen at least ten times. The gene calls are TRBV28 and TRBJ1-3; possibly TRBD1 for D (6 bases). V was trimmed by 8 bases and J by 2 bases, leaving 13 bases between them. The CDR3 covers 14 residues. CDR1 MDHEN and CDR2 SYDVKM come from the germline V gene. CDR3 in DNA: TGTGCCAGCGTAGCCAGGGGAGCTGGAAACACCATATATTTT. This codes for CASVARGAGNTIYF.

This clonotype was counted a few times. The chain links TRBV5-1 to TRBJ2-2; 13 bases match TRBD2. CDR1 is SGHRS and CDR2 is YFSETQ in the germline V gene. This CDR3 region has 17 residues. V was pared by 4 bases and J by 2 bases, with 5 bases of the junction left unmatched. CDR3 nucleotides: TGCGCCAGCAGCAAGGGGACTAGCGGGGCCAACACCGGGGAGCTGTTTTTT. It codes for CASSKGTSGANTGELFF.

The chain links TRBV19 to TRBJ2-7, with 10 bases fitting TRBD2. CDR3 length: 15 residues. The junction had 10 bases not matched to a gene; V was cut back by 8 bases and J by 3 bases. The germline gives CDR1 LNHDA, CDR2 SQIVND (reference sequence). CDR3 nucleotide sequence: TGTGCCAGTTCGTCGAGTTCTAGCGGGAGCTACGAGCAGTACTTC. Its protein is CASSSSSSGSYEQYF. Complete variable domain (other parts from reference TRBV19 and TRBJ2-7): DGGITQSPKYLFRKEGQNVTLSCEQNLNHDAMYWYRQDPGQGLRLIYYSQIVNDFQKGDIAEGYSVSREKKESFPLTVTSAQKNPTAFYLCASSSSSSGSYEQYFGPGTRLTVT.

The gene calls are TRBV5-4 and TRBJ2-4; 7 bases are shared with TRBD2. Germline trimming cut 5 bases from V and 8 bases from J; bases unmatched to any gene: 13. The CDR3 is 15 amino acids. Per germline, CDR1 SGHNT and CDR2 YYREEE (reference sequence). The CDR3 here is CASSRDYSESDIQYF. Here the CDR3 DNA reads TGTGCCAGCAGTCGGGACTACTCTGAGTCGGACATTCAGTACTTC.

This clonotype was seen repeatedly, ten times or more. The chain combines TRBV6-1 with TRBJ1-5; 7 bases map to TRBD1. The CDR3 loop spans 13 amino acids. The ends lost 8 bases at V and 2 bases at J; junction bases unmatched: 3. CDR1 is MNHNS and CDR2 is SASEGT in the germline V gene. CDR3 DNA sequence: TGTGCCAGCCGGGACAGCGGCAATCAGCCCCAGCATTTT. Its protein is CASRDSGNQPQHF.

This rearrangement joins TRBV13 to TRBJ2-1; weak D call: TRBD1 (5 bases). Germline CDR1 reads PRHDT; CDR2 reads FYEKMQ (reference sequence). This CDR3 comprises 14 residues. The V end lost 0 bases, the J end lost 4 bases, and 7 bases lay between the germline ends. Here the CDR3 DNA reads TGTGCCAGCAGCTTAGGTGCAGGGTACAATGAGCAGTTCTTC. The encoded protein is CASSLGAGYNEQFF.

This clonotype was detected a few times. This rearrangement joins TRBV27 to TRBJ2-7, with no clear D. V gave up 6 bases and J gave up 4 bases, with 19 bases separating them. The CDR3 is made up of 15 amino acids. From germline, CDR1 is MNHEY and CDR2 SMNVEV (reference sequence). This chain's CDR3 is CASSLDRRPSYEQYF. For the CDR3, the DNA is TGTGCCAGCAGCCTCGATAGGCGCCCCTCTTACGAGCAGTACTTC.